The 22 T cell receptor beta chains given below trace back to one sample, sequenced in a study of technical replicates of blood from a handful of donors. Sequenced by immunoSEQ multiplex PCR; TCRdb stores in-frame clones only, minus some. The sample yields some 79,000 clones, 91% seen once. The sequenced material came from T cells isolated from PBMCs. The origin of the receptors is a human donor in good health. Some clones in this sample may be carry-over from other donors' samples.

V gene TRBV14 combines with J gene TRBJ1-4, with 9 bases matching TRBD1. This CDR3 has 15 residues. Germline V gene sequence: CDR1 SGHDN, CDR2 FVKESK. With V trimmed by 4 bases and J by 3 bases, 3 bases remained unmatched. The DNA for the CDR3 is TGTGCCAGCAGCCCGTACAGGGGGCCTAATGAAAAACTGTTTTTT. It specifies CASSPYRGPNEKLFF.

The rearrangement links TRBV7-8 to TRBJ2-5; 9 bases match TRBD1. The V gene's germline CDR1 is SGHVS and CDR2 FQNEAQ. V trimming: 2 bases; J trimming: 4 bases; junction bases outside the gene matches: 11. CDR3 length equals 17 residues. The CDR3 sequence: CASSLNAVGTGIETQYF. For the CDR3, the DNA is TGTGCCAGCAGCTTAAATGCTGTAGGGACAGGGATAGAGACCCAGTACTTC. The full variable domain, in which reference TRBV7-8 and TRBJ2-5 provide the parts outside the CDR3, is GAGVSQSPRYKVAKRGQDVALRCDPISGHVSLFWYQQALGQGPEFLTYFQNEAQLDKSGLPSDRFFAERPEGSVSTLKIQRTQQEDSAVYLCASSLNAVGTGIETQYFGPGTRLLVL.

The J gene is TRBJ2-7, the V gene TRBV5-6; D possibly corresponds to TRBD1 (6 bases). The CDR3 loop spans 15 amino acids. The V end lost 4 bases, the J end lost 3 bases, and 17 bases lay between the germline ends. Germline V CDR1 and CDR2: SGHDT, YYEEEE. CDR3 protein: CASSPGSSQGYEQYF. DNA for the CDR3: TGTGCCAGCAGCCCAGGGTCCTCACAGGGCTACGAGCAGTACTTC.

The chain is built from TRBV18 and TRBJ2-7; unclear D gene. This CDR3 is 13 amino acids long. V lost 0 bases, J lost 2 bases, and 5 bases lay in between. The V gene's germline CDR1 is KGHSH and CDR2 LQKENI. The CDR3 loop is CASSPPLTYEQYF. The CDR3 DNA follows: TGTGCCAGCTCACCACCCCTAACCTACGAGCAGTACTTC.

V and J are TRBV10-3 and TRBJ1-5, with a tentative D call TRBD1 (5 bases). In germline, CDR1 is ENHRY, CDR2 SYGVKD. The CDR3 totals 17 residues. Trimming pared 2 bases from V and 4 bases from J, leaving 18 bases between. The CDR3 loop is CAISEPGGGIGNQPQHF. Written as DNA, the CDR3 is TGTGCCATCAGTGAGCCCGGGGGGGGTATCGGAAATCAGCCCCAGCATTTT.

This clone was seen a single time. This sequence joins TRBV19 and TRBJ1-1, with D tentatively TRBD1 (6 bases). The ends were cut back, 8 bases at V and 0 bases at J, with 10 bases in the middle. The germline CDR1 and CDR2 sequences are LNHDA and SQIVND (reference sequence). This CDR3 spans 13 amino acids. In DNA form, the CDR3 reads TGTGCCAGTCTTCAGGGGTTGAACACTGAAGCTTTCTTT. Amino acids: CASLQGLNTEAFF.

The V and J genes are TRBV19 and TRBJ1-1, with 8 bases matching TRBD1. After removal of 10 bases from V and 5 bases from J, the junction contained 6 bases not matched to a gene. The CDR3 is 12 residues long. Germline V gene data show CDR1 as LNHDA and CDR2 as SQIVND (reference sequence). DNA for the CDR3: TGTGCCACCCGGGACAGGCCTACTGAAGCTTTCTTT. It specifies CATRDRPTEAFF.

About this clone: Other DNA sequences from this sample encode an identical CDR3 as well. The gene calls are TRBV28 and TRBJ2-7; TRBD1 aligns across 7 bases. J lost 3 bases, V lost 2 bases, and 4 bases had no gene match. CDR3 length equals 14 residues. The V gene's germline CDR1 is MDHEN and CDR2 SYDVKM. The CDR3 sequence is CASSLGNRGYEQYF. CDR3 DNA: TGTGCCAGCAGTTTAGGTAACAGGGGCTACGAGCAGTACTTC.

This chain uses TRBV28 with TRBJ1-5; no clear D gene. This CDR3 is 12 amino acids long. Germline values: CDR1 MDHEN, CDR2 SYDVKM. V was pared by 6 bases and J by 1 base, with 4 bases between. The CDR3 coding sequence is TGTGCCAGCAGGAGCAGCAATCAGCCCCAGCATTTT. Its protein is CASRSSNQPQHF.

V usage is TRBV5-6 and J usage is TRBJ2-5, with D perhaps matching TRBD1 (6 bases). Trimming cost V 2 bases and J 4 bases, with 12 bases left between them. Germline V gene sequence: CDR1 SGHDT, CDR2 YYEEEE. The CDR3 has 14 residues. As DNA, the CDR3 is TGTGCCAGCAGCTTATCAGGGGCCGCAGAGACCCAGTACTTC. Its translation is CASSLSGAAETQYF.

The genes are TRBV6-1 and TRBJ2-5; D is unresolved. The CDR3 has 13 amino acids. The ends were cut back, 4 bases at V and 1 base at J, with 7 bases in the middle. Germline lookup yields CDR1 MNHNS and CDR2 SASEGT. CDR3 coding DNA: TGTGCCAGCAGTGTTAGCAGCCAAGAGACCCAGTACTTC. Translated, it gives CASSVSSQETQYF.

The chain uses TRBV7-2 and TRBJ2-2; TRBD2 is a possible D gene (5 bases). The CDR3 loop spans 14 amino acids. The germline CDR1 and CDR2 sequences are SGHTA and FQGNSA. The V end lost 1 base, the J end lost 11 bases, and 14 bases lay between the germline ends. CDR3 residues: CASSLVIRGSELFF. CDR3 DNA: TGTGCCAGCAGCTTAGTCATCAGAGGGTCAGAGCTGTTTTTT.

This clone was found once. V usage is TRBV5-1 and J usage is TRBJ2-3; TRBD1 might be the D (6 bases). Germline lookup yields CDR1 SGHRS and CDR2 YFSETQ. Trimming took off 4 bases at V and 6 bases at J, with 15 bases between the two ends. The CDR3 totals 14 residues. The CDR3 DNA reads TGCGCCAGCAGCCTAGGACAGTCGACGGATACGCAGTATTTT. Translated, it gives CASSLGQSTDTQYF.

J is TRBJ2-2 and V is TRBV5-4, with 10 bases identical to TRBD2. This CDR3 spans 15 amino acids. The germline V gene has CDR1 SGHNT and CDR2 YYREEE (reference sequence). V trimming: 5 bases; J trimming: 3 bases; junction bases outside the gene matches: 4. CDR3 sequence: CASRRTSGDTGELFF. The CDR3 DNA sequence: TGTGCCAGCAGACGCACTAGCGGGGACACCGGGGAGCTGTTTTTT.

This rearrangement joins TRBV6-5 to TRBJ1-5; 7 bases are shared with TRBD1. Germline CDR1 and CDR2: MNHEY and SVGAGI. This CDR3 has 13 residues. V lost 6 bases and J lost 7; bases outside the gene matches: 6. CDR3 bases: TGTGCCAGCAGCTTGACAGGGACCCAGCCCCAGCATTTT. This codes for CASSLTGTQPQHF.

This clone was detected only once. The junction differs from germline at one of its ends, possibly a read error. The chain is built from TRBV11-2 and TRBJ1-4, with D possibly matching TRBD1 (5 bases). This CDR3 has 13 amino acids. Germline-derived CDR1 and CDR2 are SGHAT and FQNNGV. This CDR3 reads CASTFTPLAGPVF. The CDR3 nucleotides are TGTGCCAGCACCTTTACCCCCCTTGCAGGGCCGGTTTTT. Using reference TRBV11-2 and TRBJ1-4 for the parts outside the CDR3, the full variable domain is EAGVAQSPRYKIIEKRQSVAFWCNPISGHATLYWYQQILGQGPKLLIQFQNNGVVDDSQLPKDRFSAERLKGVDSTLKIQPAKLEDSAVYLCASTFTPLAGPVFGSGTQLSVL.

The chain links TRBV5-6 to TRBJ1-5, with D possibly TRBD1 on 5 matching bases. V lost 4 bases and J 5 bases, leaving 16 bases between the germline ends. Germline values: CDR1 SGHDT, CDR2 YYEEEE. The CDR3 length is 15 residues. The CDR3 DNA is TGTGCCAGCAGCGCGGGACGGTCGGTATATCAGCCCCAGCATTTT. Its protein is CASSAGRSVYQPQHF.

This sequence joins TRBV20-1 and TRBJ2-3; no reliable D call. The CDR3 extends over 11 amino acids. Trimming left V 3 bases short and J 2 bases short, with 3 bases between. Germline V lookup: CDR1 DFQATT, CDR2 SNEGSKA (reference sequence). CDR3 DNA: TGCAGTGCTAGTCACACAGATACGCAGTATTTT. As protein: CSASHTDTQYF.

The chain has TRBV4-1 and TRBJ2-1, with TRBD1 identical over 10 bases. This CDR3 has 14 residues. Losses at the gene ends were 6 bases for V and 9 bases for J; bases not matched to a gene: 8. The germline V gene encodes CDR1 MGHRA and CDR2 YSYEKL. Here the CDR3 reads CASSNPGQGSEQFF. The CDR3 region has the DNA TGCGCCAGCAGTAATCCGGGACAGGGGAGTGAGCAGTTCTTC.

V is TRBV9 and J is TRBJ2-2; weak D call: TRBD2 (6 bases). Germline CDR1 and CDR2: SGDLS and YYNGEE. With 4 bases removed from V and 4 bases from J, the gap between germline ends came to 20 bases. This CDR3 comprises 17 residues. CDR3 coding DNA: TGTGCCAGCAGCCCCCCCACCGGGACTGTGGCCACCGGGGAGCTGTTTTTT. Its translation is CASSPPTGTVATGELFF.

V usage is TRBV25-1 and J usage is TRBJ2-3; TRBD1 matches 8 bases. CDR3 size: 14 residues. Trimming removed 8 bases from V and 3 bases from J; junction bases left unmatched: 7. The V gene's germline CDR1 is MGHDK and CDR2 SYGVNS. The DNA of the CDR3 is TGTGCCAGCCGAGGACAGGGTAGAACAGATACGCAGTATTTT. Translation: CASRGQGRTDTQYF. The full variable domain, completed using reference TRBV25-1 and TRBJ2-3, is EADIYQTPRYLVIGTGKKITLECSQTMGHDKMYWYQQDPGMELHLIHYSYGVNSTEKGDLSSESTVSRIRTEHFPLTLESARPSHTSQYLCASRGQGRTDTQYFGPGTRLTVL.

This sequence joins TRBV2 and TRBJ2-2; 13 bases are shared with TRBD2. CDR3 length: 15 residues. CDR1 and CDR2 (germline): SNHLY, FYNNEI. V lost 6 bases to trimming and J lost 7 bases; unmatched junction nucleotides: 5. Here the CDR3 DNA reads TGTGCCAGCAGGGGGACTAGCGGGAAGGGCGGGGAGCTGTTTTTT. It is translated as CASRGTSGKGGELFF.